Each of the 14 T cell receptor beta chains below was sequenced from the same sample in a study of T cells in Graves' hyperthyroidism and ophthalmopathy. Regions amplified from RNA transcripts were the TCR beta CDR3 regions. The HTBI primer set drove a first-round RT-PCR of the TCR CDR3. TCRdb called the multiplex PCR reads again in MiXCR, with one record for every CDR3 protein. This table has roughly 500,000 distinct CDR3 sequences, roughly 46% appearing once. Sample: peripheral blood or thyroid tissue (not recorded which). These receptors were taken from an adult woman with Graves' disease, either hyperthyroidism or ophthalmopathy (not recorded which).

This clonotype has ten or more counts. The chain is built from TRBV10-3 and TRBJ2-7; 8 bases are shared with TRBD1. This CDR3 region has 13 residues. The germline gives CDR1 ENHRY, CDR2 SYGVKD. J lost 5 bases, V lost 6 bases, and 6 bases had no gene match. CDR3 protein: CAIRGGQGNEQYF. CDR3 nucleotide sequence: TGTGCCATCAGGGGAGGACAGGGTAACGAGCAGTACTTC.

This clonotype came up many times. The V gene is TRBV6-1, the J gene TRBJ1-5, with D uncertain. The CDR3 is 14 amino acids. The V end was cut by 2 bases, the J end by 4 bases, with 9 bases between. The germline CDR1 and CDR2 sequences are MNHNS and SASEGT. The CDR3 DNA sequence: TGTGCCAGCAGTGAATATGCTGTGAATCAGCCCCAGCATTTT. Translation: CASSEYAVNQPQHF.

This clonotype was seen repeatedly, ten times or more. The genes are TRBV12-3 or TRBV12-4 and TRBJ2-5; D is uncertain. V shed 8 bases and J shed 6 bases, with 10 bases lying between them. CDR3 length: 11 residues. The CDR3 coding sequence is TGTGCCAGCGGGGATGAAAAGACCCAGTACTTC. It encodes CASGDEKTQYF.

J is TRBJ2-2 and V is TRBV10-1; D may be TRBD1 (6 bases). This CDR3 spans 13 amino acids. The V and J ends lost 6 bases and 4 bases respectively, with 9 bases between them. The V gene's germline CDR1 is WNHNN and CDR2 SYGVQD (reference sequence). CDR3 amino acids: CASRDRPTGELFF. CDR3 nucleotides: TGCGCCAGCAGGGACAGACCCACCGGGGAGCTGTTTTTT.

The chain couples TRBV20-1 to TRBJ1-2; a weak D match, TRBD1 (5 bases). Trimming took 0 bases from V and 5 from J, leaving 16 bases between them. Germline assignment: CDR1 DFQATT and CDR2 SNEGSKA (reference sequence). This CDR3 contains 15 residues. DNA of the CDR3: TGCAGTGCTAGAGAGGGACTGACACGGGGTTATGGCTACACCTTC. This sequence encodes CSAREGLTRGYGYTF.

This chain links TRBV7-9 with TRBJ1-1; 9 bases map to TRBD1. The CDR3 runs to 19 residues. With V trimmed by 5 bases and J by 3 bases, 19 bases remained unmatched. Germline V CDR1 and CDR2: SEHNR, FQNEAQ (reference sequence). CDR3 amino acids: CASSPQPGTGKGGYTEAFF. CDR3 DNA sequence: TGTGCCAGCAGCCCTCAGCCCGGGACAGGGAAGGGGGGCTACACTGAAGCTTTCTTT. The variable domain in full, completed from reference TRBV7-9 and TRBJ1-1, reads DTGVSQNPRHKITKRGQNVTFRCDPISEHNRLYWYRQTLGQGPEFLTYFQNEAQLEKSRLLSDRFSAERPKGSFSTLEIQRTEQGDSAMYLCASSPQPGTGKGGYTEAFFGQGTRLTVV.

This clonotype was observed at least ten times. Here the CDR3 reads CASSPSQGSYGYTF. The CDR3 nucleotides are TGTGCCAGCAGCCCGAGTCAGGGGTCCTATGGCTACACCTTC. V gene TRBV7-9 combines with J gene TRBJ1-2; D is perhaps TRBD1 (6 bases). There are 14 residues in the CDR3. With 5 bases removed from V and 4 bases from J, the gap between germline ends came to 14 bases. Germline V gene lookup returns CDR1 SEHNR and CDR2 FQNEAQ (reference sequence).

The rearrangement links TRBV12-3 or TRBV12-4 to TRBJ1-6; TRBD1 might be the D (5 bases). CDR3 size: 13 residues. Trimming pared 5 bases from V and 5 bases from J, leaving 7 bases between. The CDR3 bases are TGTGCCAGCAGTCCACAGGATAATTCACCCCTCCACTTT. Translation: CASSPQDNSPLHF.

As to this clonotype: It is unclear where the CDR3 begins or ends on the DNA, so no DNA is shown, and the CDR3 is as TCRdb lists it. This sequence joins TRBV29-1 and TRBJ1-2. Germline V gene sequence: CDR1 SQVTM, CDR2 ANQGSEA. Including both end residues, the CDR3 is 13 amino acids long. CDR3 loop: CSVGRGTGHGNTF.

The V gene is TRBV9, the J gene TRBJ2-7, with TRBD2 matching 14 bases. After removal of 4 bases from V and 6 bases from J, the junction contained 9 bases not matched to a gene. This CDR3 comprises 16 residues. CDR1 and CDR2 (germline): SGDLS, YYNGEE. The CDR3 bases are TGTGCCAGCAGCCTTAATCCGGGACTAGCGGGAGTCGAGCAGTACTTC. This gives the protein CASSLNPGLAGVEQYF. The full variable domain, its missing parts supplied by reference TRBV9 and TRBJ2-7, is DSGVTQTPKHLITATGQRVTLRCSPRSGDLSVYWYQQSLDQGLQFLIQYYNGEERAKGNILERFSAQQFPDLHSELNLSSLELGDSALYFCASSLNPGLAGVEQYFGPGTRLTVT.

The rearrangement links TRBV7-2 to TRBJ2-7; TRBD1 matches 7 bases. V was pared by 6 bases and J by 2 bases, with 7 bases of the junction left unmatched. CDR1 and CDR2 (germline): SGHTA, FQGNSA. This CDR3 comprises 14 residues. The CDR3 DNA sequence: TGTGCCAGCAGATGGACAGGTACTACCTACGAGCAGTACTTC. Its protein product is CASRWTGTTYEQYF.

The CDR3 loop is CASAVSSGGSSYEQYF. The CDR3 DNA reads as TGTGCCAGCGCCGTATCTAGCGGGGGGTCAAGCTACGAGCAGTACTTC. The chain carries TRBV6-1 and TRBJ2-7, with TRBD2 matching over 11 bases. The CDR3 loop spans 16 amino acids. V gave up 8 bases and J gave up 3 bases; unmatched junction bases: 12. The germline CDR1 and CDR2 sequences are MNHNS and SASEGT.

This sequence joins TRBV5-4 and TRBJ2-7, with TRBD1 identical over 12 bases. The trim removed 2 bases at V and 6 bases at J, leaving 3 bases unmatched. Germline V gene sequence: CDR1 SGHNT, CDR2 YYREEE (reference sequence). The CDR3 spans 14 residues. In DNA form, the CDR3 reads TGTGCCAGCAGCTTTGAGGGACAGGGGGCCGAGCAGTACTTC. Protein product: CASSFEGQGAEQYF. Drawing the rest from reference TRBV5-4 and TRBJ2-7, the complete variable domain is ETGVTQSPTHLIKTRGQQVTLRCSSQSGHNTVSWYQQALGQGPQFIFQYYREEENGRGNFPPRFSGLQFPNYSSELNVNALELDDSALYLCASSFEGQGAEQYFGPGTRLTVT.

The chain carries TRBV19 and TRBJ2-5; D is unclear. This CDR3 has 13 amino acids. The germline V and J ends were trimmed by 3 bases and 5 bases, with 10 bases remaining between them. Germline V gene data show CDR1 as LNHDA and CDR2 as SQIVND (reference sequence). Written as DNA, the CDR3 is TGTGCCAGTAGTATGGACCTTGGGGAGACCCAGTACTTC. As protein: CASSMDLGETQYF.